This TCR beta chain was sequenced during a study of blood T cell repertoires in COVID-19. Study summary: Researchers got acute and convalescent COVID-19 samples from the United States, Italy and Spain. Nucleic acid was either cDNA or gDNA, and it came from T cells, B-cell-depleted T cells, or PBMCs.

In the original processing: Amplification of reference gene primers was used by the study to estimate nucleated cell counts. Data came from immunoSEQ multiplex PCR; TCRdb stores just in-frame clones and leaves some out. That table gives V, J and clone size, and the DNA gave D and trimming. The repertoire consists of 200,000 to 300,000 clones, with approximately 83% occurring once and the leading ten covering less than 4%. Participants had their cohort set by participant-reported clinical history. CDR1 and CDR2 (germline): MNHEY, SVGAGI. The V and J ends lost 2 bases and 4 bases respectively, with 15 bases between them. The CDR3 consists of 15 residues.

V usage is TRBV6-5 and J usage is TRBJ2-7; D perhaps matches TRBD2 (6 bases). The clonotype originates from a woman aged 40 to 55 with acute COVID-19. Sequencing used PBMCs or T cells enriched from blood (not recorded which). In DNA, the CDR3 is TGTGCCAGCAGTTACGGGGGAGGTTCGGTGTACGAGCAGTACTTC. It is translated as CASSYGGGSVYEQYF.